This is a list of T cell receptor beta chains from one sample in a study of T-cell reconstitution after alpha-beta-depleted transplantation in children. TCRdb re-analysed the PCR reads in MiXCR, keeping a single row per CDR3 protein. This table holds around 670,000 distinct CDR3 sequences, around 13% found once. The sample in question was PBMCs, obtained before TCRalphabeta/CD19-depleted stem cell transplant. Receptors originate from a girl between 2 and 10 years old with congenital amegakaryocytic thrombocytopenia, due to receive a stem cell transplant. The CDR3 runs from the conserved cysteine through the conserved F or W. A D gene is named only where the DNA matches it firmly. Only some rows state a clone size, as once, few, many or a class for expanded clones.

v_call d_call clone_size cdr3_aa
TRBV20-1 TRBD1 few CSAQPTGRGDTEAFF
TRBV24-1 NA NA CATSDLRGGPSTDTQYF
TRBV10-3 TRBD2 NA CAISVVAGGSTDTQYF
TRBV3-1 NA NA CASSHAGTPTF
TRBV7-9 TRBD2 few CASSLSRTSGGNEQFF
TRBV5-1 TRBD2 NA CASRRGTSGRYDNEQFF
TRBV28 NA NA CASSVLGFGCTGELFF
TRBV19 NA few CASFRDSTGAGELFF
TRBV12-3/TRBV12-4 NA few CASSQQLGPYEQYF
TRBV5-1 NA NA CASSIFGEQFF
TRBV30 NA few CAWSVVADTQYF
TRBV28 NA NA CASRPTGSYEQYF
TRBV19 TRBD2 few CASSINLAGVNEQFF
TRBV29-1 TRBD1 many CSGVTRGTGELFF
TRBV12-3/TRBV12-4 TRBD1 many CASRPTPGTGANTIYF
TRBV6-4 NA many CASSDSERDEQFF
TRBV5-6 NA NA CASSPTRVHYNEQFF
TRBV5-1 TRBD2 NA CASSSPGLAINEQYF
TRBV20-1 NA NA CSAIPTGRHGYTF
TRBV28 TRBD2 NA CASSLGGEGSEQFF
TRBV5-1 TRBD2 many CASSFAGVSTDTQYF
TRBV6-1 NA many CASSEVISRNEQFF
TRBV6-1 NA many CASSPLVQAGPQHF
TRBV7-6 NA few CASSFAGGGDNEQFF
TRBV27 TRBD2 many CASRTTSANTGELFF
TRBV5-1 TRBD2 few CASSFPPNFAGGLQETQYF
TRBV20-1 TRBD2 many CSARGGLAGAYNYNEQFF
TRBV5-1 NA few CASSIFQPSNYGYTF
TRBV29-1 NA many CSVGEFYSGANVLTF
TRBV5-1 NA many CASRAQETQYF
TRBV27 NA NA CAHNTKERGNSSGANVLTF
TRBV20-1 TRBD2 NA CSATLAGGPTDTQYF
TRBV7-9 NA NA CASSLEGGGLTEAFF
TRBV21-1 NA NA CACSILRLAGAQETQYF
TRBV20-1 NA many CSARNIYSGNTIYF